In its sample, the clone carrying this T cell receptor (beta chain) was seen once. This record comes from a study of blood T cell repertoires in COVID-19. Across the whole study: COVID-19 samples collected from the United States, Italy and Spain covered acute and convalescent phases. In each case, the material was cDNA or gDNA derived from T cells, B-cell-depleted T cells, or PBMCs.

In the original workflow: Estimates of nucleated cell counts were drawn from the amplification of reference gene primers. Clones were read by immunoSEQ multiplex PCR, and TCRdb kept only the in-frame ones, dropping some. V, J and clone size are taken as reported in that table, and D and trimming were inferred from the DNA itself. Of 100,000 to 150,000 clones in the sample, roughly 84% are singletons; the top ten hold about 18%. Trimming shortened V by 3 bases and J by 0 bases, and 12 bases separated the two germline ends. Germline CDR1 and CDR2: SGHKS and YYEKEE (reference sequence). The CDR3 is 15 residues long.

This chain links TRBV5-5 with TRBJ1-2, with D possibly TRBD1 on 6 matching bases. The source material was peripheral blood. The origin of this receptor is a woman aged 80 or over with acute or convalescent COVID-19. The CDR3 DNA is TGTGCCAGCAGCTGGCTTGGGACATCTAACTATGGCTACACCTTC. Amino acid sequence: CASSWLGTSNYGYTF.